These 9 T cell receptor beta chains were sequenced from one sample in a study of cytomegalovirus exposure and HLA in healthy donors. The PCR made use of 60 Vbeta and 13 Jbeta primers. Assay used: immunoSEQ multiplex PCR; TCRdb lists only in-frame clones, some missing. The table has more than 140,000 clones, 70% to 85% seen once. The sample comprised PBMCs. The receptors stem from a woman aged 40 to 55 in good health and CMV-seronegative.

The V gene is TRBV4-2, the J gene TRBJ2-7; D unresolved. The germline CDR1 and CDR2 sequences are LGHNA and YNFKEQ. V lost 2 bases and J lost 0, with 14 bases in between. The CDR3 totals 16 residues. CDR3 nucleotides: TGTGCCAGCAGCCAATCCGTGAGGCAGCACTCCTACGAGCAGTACTTC. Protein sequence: CASSQSVRQHSYEQYF.

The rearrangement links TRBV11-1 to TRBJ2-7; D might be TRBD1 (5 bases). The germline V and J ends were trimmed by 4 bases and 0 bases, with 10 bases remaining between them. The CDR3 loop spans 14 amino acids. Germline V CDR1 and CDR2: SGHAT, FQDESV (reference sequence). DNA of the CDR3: TGTGCCAGCAGCTCCCCAGGGCACTCCTACGAGCAGTACTTC. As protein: CASSSPGHSYEQYF.

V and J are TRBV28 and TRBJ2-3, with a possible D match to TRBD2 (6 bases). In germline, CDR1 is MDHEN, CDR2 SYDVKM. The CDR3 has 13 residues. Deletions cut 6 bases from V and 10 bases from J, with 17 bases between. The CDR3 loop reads CASRRDSHLAQYF. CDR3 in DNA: TGTGCCAGCAGGCGGGACTCCCATTTGGCGCAGTATTTT.

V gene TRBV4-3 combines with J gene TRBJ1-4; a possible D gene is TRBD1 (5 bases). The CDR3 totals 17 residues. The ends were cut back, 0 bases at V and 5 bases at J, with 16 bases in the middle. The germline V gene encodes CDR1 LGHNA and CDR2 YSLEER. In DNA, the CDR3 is TGCGCCAGCAGCCAAGAGATATGGGGGGGAGTGAATGAAAAACTGTTTTTT. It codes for CASSQEIWGGVNEKLFF.

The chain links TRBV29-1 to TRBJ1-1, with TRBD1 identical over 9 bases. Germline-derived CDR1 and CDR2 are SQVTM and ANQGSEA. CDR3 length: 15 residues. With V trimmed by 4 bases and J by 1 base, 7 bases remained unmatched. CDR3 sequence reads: CSVGTGGSSNTEAFF. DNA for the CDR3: TGCAGCGTTGGAACAGGGGGCTCCTCGAACACTGAAGCTTTCTTT.

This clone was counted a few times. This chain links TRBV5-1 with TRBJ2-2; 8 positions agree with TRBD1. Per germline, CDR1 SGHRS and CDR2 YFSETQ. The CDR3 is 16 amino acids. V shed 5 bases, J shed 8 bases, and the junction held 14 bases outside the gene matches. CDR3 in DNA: TGCGCCAGCAGGTTACAACCCACAGGGGGATCGGGGGAGCTGTTTTTT. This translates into CASRLQPTGGSGELFF.

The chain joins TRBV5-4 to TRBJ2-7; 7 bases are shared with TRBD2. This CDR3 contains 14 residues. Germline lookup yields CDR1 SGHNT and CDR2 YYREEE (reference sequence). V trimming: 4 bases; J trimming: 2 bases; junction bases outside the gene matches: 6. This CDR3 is CASSPGLGPYEQYF. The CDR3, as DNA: TGTGCCAGCAGCCCCGGACTAGGGCCCTACGAGCAGTACTTC.

The CDR3 nucleotides are TGCGCCAGCAGCCAAGATTTTGGCGGGATGAACACCGGGGAGCTGTTTTTT. Translation: CASSQDFGGMNTGELFF. The chain recombines TRBV4-3 with TRBJ2-2; D perhaps matches TRBD2 (6 bases). Germline assignment: CDR1 LGHNA and CDR2 YSLEER. The V end lost 0 bases, the J end lost 1 base, and 12 bases lay between the germline ends. There are 17 residues in the CDR3.

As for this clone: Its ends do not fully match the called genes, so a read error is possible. The CDR3 bases are TGCGCCAGCAGGGAGAGACAGGGGGCCCACAATGGGCAGTTCTTC. Amino acid sequence: CASRERQGAHNGQFF. J is TRBJ2-1 and V is TRBV5-1, with 10 bases that match TRBD1. The CDR3 extends over 15 amino acids. Germline CDR1 is SGHRS and CDR2 is YFSETQ.